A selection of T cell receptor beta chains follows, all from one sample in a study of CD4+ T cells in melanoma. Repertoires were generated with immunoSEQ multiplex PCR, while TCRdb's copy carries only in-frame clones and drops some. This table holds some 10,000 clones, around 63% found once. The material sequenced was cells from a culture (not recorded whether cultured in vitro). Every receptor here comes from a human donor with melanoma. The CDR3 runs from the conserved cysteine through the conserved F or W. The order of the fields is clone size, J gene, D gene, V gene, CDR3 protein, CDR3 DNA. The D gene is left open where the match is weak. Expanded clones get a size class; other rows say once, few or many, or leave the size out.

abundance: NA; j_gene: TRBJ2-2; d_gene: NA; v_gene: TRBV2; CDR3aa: CASRAVFGTGELFF; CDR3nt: TGTGCCAGCAGAGCCGTGTTTGGCACCGGGGAGCTGTTTTTT
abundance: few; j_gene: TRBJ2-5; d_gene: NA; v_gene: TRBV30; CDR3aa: CAWSVKSWGNEETQYF; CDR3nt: TGTGCCTGGAGTGTAAAGAGTTGGGGGAACGAAGAGACCCAGTACTTC
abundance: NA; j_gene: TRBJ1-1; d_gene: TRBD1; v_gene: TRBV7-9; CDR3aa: CASYLGQGIPVVEAFF; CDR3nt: TGTGCCAGCTACCTCGGACAGGGCATCCCCGTGGTTGAAGCTTTCTTT
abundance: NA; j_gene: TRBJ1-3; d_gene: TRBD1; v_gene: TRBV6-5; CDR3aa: CASRGDRGSGNTIYF; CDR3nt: TGTGCCAGCAGGGGGGACAGGGGCTCTGGAAACACCATATATTTT
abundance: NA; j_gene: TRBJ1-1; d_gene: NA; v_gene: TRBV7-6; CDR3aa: CASSLTTGSAFF; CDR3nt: TGTGCCAGCAGCTTAACCACCGGTTCGGCTTTCTTT
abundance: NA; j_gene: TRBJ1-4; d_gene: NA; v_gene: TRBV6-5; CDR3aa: CASSRLVGNEKLFF; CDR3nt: TGTGCCAGCAGCCGACTTGTCGGTAATGAAAAACTGTTTTTT
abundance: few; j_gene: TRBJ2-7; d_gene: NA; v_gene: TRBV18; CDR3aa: CASSPWGSGEQYF; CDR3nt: TGTGCCAGCTCACCATGGGGGTCTGGGGAGCAGTACTTC
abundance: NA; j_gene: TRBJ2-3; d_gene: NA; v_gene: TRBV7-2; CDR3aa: CASSLRGADTQYF; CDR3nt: TGTGCCAGCAGCTTAAGGGGGGCAGATACGCAGTATTTT
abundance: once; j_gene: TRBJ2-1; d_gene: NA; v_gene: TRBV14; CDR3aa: CASSQALAQTGVFYNEQFF; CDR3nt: TGTGCCAGCAGCCAAGCACTAGCACAAACGGGAGTCTTCTACAATGAGCAGTTCTTC
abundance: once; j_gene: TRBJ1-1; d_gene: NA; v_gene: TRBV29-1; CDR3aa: CSVGPDTNTEAFF; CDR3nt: TGCAGCGTTGGGCCGGACACTAACACTGAAGCTTTCTTT
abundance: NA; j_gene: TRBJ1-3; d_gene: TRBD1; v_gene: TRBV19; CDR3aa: CASSTGGAGNTIYF; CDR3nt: TGTGCCAGTAGTACAGGGGGCGCTGGAAACACCATATATTTT
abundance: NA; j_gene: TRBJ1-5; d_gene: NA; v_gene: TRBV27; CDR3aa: CASSLWGADQPQHF; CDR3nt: TGTGCCAGCAGTTTATGGGGCGCTGATCAGCCCCAGCATTTT
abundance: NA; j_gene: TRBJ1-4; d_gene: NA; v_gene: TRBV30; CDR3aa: CATTVYGEKLFF; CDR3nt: TGTGCCACGACAGTGTACGGTGAAAAACTGTTTTTT
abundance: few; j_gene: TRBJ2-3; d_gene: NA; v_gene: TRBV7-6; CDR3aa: CALWYYRYTDTQYF; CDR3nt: TGTGCCTTATGGTATTACCGGTACACAGATACGCAGTATTTT
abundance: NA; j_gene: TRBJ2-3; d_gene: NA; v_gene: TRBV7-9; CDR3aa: CASSLGGSVGTQYF; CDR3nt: TGTGCCAGCAGCTTAGGGGGAAGTGTGGGTACGCAGTATTTT
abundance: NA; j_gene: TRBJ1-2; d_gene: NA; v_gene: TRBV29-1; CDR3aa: CSVGAATIFFNGYTF; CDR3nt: TGCAGCGTTGGTGCAGCTACCATCTTTTTTAATGGCTACACCTTC
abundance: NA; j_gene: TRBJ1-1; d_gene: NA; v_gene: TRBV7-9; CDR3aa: CASSLGRTVTEAFF; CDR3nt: TGTGCCAGCAGCTTAGGTCGGACAGTGACTGAAGCTTTCTTT
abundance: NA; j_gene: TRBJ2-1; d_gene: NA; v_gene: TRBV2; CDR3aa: CASSALGTPDNEQFF; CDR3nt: TGTGCCAGCAGCGCCCTCGGGACTCCCGACAATGAGCAGTTCTTC
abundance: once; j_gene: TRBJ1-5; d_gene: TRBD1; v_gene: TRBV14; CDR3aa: CASSQDLGQGFQPQHF; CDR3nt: TGTGCCAGCAGCCAAGATCTAGGACAGGGGTTTCAGCCCCAGCATTTT
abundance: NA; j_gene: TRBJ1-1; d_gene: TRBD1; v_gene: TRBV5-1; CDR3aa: CASSVGTGAEAFF; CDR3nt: TGCGCCAGCAGCGTCGGGACAGGGGCTGAAGCTTTCTTT
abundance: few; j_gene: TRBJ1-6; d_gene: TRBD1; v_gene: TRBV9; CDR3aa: CASSQGQGDSPLHF; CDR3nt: TGTGCCAGCAGTCAAGGACAGGGGGATTCACCCCTCCACTTT
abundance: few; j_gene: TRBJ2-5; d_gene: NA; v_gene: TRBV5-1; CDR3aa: CASSWVSPRETQYF; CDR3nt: TGCGCCAGCAGTTGGGTCAGCCCGAGGGAGACCCAGTACTTC
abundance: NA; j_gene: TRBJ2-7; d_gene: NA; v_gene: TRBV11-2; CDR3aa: CASSPIWTGAYEQYF; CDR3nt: TGTGCCAGCAGCCCGATTTGGACGGGGGCCTACGAGCAGTACTTC
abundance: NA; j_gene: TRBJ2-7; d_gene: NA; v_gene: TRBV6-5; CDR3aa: CASSYSNMGAPYEQYF; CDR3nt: TGTGCCAGCAGTTACTCGAATATGGGGGCTCCCTACGAGCAGTACTTC
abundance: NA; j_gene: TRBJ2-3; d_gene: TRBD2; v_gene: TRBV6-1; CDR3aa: CASSGTPGLAGARSTDTQYF; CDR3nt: TGTGCCAGCAGTGGTACACCGGGACTAGCGGGGGCCAGGAGCACAGATACGCAGTATTTT
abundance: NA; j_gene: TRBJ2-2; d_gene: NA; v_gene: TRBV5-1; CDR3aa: CASSLATGVAGELFF; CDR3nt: TGCGCCAGCAGCTTGGCCACCGGGGTCGCCGGGGAGCTGTTTTTT
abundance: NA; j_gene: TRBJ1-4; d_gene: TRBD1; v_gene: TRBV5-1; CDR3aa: CASSQQGSGEKLFF; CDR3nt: TGCGCCAGCAGCCAACAGGGGAGCGGTGAAAAACTGTTTTTT
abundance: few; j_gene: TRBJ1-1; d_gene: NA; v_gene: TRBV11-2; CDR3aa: CASSPRKGSTEAFF; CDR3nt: TGTGCCAGCAGCCCAAGGAAGGGGAGCACTGAAGCTTTCTTT
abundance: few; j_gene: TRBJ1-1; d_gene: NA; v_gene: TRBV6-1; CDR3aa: CASSRRNTEAFF; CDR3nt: TGTGCCAGCAGTCGACGAAACACTGAAGCTTTCTTT
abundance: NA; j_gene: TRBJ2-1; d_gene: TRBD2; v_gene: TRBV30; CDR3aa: CAWSRSGGRGEQFF; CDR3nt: TGTGCCTGGAGTAGGAGCGGGGGCCGAGGGGAGCAGTTCTTC